This record looks at one T cell receptor beta chain sequence and its context. The entry originates in a study of blood T cells in healthy people across ages. Study-level background: Roughly one uniquely barcoded beta molecule per two T cells was captured.

Together with a sample-barcoded 5' primer, a J-beta primer mix was included in a second PCR lasting roughly 6 to 12 cycles. Via MiXCR, TCRdb re-called the 5' RACE reads, giving one row per CDR3 protein. The data contain about 640,000 distinct CDR3 sequences, approximately 50% of them singletons. Donor samples were obtained from healthy Caucasian individuals from Russia, aged about 6 to 95. In each sample, at least 6.5 million PBMCs were isolated. V was clipped by 1 base and J by 3 bases, with 9 bases between them. This CDR3 region has 13 residues. Germline V gene lookup returns CDR1 DFQATT and CDR2 SNEGSKA (reference sequence).

This chain connects TRBV20-1 to TRBJ1-2; tentative D call: TRBD1 (5 bases). Sequencing used blood. This clonotype was sampled from a man between 60 and 70 years old in good health. The DNA for the CDR3 is TGCAGTGCTAGAGTACCGGGGCACTATGGCTACACCTTC. Translating it yields CSARVPGHYGYTF.